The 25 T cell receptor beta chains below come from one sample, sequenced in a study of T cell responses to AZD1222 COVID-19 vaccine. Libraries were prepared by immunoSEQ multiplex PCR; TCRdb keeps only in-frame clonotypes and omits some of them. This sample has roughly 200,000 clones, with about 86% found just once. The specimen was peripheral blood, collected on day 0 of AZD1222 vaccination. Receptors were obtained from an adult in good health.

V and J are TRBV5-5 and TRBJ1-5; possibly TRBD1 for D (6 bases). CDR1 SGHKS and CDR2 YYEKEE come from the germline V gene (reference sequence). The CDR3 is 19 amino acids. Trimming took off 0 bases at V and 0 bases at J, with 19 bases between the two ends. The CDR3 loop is CASSLAWPGAPSSNQPQHF. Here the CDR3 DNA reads TGTGCCAGCAGCTTGGCCTGGCCAGGGGCCCCCAGTAGCAATCAGCCCCAGCATTTT.

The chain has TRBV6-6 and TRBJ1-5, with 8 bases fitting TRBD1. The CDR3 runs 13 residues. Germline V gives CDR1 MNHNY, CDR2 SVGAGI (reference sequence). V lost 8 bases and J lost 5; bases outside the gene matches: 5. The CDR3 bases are TGTGCCAGCCAAGAACAGGGGGATCAGCCCCAGCATTTT. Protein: CASQEQGDQPQHF.

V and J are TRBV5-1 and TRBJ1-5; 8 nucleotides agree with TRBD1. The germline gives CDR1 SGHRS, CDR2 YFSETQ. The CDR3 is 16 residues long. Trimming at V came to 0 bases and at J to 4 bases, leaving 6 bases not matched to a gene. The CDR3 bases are TGCGCCAGCAGCTTGGAAAGGACAGGGCGTAATCAGCCCCAGCATTTT. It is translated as CASSLERTGRNQPQHF.

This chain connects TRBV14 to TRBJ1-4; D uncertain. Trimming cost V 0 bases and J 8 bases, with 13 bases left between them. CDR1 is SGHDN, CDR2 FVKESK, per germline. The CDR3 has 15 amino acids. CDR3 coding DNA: TGTGCCAGCAGCCAAGATATAATCCCGGGGGAAAAACTGTTTTTT. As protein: CASSQDIIPGEKLFF.

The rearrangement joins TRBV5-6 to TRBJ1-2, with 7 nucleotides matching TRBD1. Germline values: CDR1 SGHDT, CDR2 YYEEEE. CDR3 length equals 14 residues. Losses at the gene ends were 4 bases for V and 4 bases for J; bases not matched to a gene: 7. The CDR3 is CASSTGQAVYGYTF. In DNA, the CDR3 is TGTGCCAGCAGCACAGGACAGGCCGTCTATGGCTACACCTTC.

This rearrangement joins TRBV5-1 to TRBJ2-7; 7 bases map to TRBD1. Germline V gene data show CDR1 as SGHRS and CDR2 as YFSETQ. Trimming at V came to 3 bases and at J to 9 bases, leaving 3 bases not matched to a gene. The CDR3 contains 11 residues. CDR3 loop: CASSSGQWQYF. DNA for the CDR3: TGCGCCAGCAGCTCGGGACAGTGGCAGTACTTC.

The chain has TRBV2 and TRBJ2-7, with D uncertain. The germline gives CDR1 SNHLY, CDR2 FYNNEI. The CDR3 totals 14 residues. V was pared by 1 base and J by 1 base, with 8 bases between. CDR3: CASSEGSASYEQYF. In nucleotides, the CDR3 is TGTGCCAGCAGTGAAGGGTCAGCATCCTACGAGCAGTACTTC.

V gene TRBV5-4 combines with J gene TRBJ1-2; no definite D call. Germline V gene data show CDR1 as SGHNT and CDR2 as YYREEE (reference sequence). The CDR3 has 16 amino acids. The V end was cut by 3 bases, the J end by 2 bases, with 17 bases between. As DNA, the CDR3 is TGTGCCAGCAGCTCCGTGGCAGGCGCGACAAACTATGGCTACACCTTC. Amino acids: CASSSVAGATNYGYTF.

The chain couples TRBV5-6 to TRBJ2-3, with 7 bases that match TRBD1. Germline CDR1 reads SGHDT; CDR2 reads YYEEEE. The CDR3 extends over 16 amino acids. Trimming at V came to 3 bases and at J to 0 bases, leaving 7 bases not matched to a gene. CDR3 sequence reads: CASSSPKGASTDTQYF. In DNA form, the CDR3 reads TGTGCCAGCAGCTCGCCGAAGGGGGCGAGCACAGATACGCAGTATTTT.

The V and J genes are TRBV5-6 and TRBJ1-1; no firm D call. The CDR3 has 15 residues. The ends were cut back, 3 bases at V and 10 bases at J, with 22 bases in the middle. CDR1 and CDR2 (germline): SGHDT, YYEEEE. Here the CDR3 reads CASSSSLAPSQVAFF. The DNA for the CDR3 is TGTGCCAGCAGCTCCTCCTTGGCACCCTCTCAAGTAGCTTTCTTT.

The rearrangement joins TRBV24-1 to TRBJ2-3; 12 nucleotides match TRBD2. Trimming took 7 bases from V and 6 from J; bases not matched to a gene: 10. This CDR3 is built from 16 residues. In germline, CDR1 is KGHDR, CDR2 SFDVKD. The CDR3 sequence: CATSLTSGGSGDTQYF. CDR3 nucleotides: TGTGCCACCAGCCTGACTAGCGGGGGATCTGGGGATACGCAGTATTTT.

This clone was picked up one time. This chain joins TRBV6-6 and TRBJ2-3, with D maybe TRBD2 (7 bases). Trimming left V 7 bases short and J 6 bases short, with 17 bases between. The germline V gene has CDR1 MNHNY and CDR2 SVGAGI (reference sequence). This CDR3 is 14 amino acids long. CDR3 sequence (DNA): TGTGCCAGCATAGAGGCGGGGGCCCCTGATACGCAGTATTTT. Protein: CASIEAGAPDTQYF.

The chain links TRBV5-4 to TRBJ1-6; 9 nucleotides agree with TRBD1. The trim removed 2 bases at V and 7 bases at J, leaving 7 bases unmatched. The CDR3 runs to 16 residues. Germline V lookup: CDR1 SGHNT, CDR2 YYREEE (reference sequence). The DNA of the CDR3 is TGTGCCAGCAGCTTCCCTGGACAGGGGCGGAATTCACCCCTCCACTTT. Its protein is CASSFPGQGRNSPLHF.

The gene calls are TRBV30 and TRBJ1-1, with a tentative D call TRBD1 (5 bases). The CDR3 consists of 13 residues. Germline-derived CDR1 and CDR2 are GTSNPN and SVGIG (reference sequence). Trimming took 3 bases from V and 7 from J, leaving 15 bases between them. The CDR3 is CAWSAGPLYEAFF. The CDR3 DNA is TGTGCCTGGAGCGCGGGACCGCTATATGAAGCTTTCTTT.

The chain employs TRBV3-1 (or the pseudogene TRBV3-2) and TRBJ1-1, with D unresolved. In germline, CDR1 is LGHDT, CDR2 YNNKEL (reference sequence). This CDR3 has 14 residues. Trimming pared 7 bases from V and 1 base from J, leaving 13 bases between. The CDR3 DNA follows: TGTGCCAGCACGCAAAGGAGAGCGAACACTGAAGCTTTCTTT. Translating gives CASTQRRANTEAFF.

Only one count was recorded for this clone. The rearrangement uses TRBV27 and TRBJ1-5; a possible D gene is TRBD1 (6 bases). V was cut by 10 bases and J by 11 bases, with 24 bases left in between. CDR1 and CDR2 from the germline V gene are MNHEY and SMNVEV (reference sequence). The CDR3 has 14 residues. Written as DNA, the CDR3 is TGTGCCACCTCAGCGGACAGCGAATATCTGGCCCAGCATTTT. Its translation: CATSADSEYLAQHF.

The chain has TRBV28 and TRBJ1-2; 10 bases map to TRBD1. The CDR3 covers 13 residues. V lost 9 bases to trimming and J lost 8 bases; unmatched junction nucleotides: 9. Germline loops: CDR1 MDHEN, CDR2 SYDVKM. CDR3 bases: TGTGCCAGTTCCGGGACAGGGGAAAACGGCTACACCTTC. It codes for CASSGTGENGYTF.

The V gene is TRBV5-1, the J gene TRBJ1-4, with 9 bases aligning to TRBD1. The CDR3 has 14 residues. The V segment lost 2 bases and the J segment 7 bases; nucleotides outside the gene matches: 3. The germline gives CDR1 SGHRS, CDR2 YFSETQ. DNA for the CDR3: TGCGCCAGCAGCTTTACAGGGGGCAGTGAAAAACTGTTTTTT. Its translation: CASSFTGGSEKLFF.

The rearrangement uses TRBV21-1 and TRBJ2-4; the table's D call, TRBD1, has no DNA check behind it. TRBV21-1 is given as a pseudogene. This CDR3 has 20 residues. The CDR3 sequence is CASISYPGTVVMLAKNIQYF. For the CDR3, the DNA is TGTGCCAGCATATCCTACCCCGGGACAGTTGTAATGCTAGCCAAAAACATTCAGTACTTC.

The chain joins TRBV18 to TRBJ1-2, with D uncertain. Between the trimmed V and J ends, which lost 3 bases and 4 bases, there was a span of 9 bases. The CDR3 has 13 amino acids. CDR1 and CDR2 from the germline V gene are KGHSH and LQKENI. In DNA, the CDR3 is TGTGCCAGCTCACCGGGGAGTCTCTATGGCTACACCTTC. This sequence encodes CASSPGSLYGYTF.

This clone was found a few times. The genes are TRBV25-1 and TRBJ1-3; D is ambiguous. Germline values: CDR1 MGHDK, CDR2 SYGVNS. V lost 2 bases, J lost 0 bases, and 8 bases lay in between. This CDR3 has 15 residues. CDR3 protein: CASSETSNSGNTIYF. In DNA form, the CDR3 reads TGTGCCAGCAGTGAAACCTCGAACTCTGGAAACACCATATATTTT.

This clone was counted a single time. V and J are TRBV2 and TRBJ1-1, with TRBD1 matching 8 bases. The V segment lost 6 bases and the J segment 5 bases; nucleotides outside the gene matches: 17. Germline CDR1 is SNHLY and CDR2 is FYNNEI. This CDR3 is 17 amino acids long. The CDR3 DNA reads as TGTGCCAGCAGCCCACTTTTAACGGACAGGGTGGCGACTGAAGCTTTCTTT. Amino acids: CASSPLLTDRVATEAFF.

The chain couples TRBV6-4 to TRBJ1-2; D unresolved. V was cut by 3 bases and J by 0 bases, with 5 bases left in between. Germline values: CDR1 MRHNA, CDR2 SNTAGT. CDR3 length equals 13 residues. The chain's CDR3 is CASSDGANYGYTF. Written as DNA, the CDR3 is TGTGCCAGCAGTGATGGCGCTAACTATGGCTACACCTTC.

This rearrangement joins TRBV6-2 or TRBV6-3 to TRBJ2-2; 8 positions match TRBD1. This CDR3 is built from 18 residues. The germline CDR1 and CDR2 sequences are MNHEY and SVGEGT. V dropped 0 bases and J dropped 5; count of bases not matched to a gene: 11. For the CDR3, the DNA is TGTGCCAGCAGTTACTCCTCCAGGTGGACAGGGAGAACCGGGGAGCTGTTTTTT. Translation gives CASSYSSRWTGRTGELFF.

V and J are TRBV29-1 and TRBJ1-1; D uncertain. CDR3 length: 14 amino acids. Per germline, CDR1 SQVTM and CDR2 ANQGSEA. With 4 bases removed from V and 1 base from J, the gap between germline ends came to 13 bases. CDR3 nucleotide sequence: TGCAGCGTTGTGTCACAGACGTGGAACACTGAAGCTTTCTTT. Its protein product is CSVVSQTWNTEAFF.